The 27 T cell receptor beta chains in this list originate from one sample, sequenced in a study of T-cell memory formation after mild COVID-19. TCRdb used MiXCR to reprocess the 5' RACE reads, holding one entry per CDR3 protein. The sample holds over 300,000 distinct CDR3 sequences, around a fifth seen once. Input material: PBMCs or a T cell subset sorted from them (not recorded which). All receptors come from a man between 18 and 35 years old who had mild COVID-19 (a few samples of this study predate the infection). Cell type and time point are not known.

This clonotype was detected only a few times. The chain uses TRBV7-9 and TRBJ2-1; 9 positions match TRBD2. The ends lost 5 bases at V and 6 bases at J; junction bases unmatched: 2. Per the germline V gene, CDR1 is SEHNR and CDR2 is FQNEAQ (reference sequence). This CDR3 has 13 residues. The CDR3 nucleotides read TGTGCCAGCAGCCCGACTAGCGGCAATGAGCAGTTCTTC. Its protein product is CASSPTSGNEQFF.

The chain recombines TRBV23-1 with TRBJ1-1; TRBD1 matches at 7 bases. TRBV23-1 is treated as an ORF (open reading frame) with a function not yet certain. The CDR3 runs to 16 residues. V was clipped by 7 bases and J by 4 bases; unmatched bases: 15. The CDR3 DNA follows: TGCGCCAGCACCGAAAAGGATCCAGGGGGGAGCACTGAAGCTTTCTTT. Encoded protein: CASTEKDPGGSTEAFF.

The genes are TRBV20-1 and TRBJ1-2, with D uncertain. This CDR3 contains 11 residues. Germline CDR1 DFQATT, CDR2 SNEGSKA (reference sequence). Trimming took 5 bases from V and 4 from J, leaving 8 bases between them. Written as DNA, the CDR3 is TGCAGTGCTCCGCCCACCTATGGCTACACCTTC. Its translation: CSAPPTYGYTF.

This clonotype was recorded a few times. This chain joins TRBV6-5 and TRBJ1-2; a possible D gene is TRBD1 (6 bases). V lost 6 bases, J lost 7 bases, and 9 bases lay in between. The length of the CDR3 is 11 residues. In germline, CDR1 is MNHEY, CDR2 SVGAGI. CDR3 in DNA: TGTGCCAGCAGCCCGGGGGCTGGCTACACCTTC. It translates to CASSPGAGYTF.

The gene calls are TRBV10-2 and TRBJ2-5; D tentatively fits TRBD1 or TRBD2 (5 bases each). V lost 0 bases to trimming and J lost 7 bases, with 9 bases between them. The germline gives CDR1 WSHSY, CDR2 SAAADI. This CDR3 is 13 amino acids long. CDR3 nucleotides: TGCGCCAGCAGTGAGTCGGGACGGCCGACCCAGTACTTC. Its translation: CASSESGRPTQYF.

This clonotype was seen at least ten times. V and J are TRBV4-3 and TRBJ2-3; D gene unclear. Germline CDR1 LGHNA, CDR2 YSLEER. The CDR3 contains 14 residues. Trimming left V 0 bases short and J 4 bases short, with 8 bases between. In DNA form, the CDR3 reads TGCGCCAGCAGCCAAGATAGGCTCGCAGATACGCAGTATTTT. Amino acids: CASSQDRLADTQYF.

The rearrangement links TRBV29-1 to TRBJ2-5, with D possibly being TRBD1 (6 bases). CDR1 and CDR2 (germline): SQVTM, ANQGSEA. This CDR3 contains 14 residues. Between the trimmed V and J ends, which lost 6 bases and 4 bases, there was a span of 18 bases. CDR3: CSVPASVQGETQYF. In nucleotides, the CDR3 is TGCAGCGTACCCGCGTCGGTACAGGGAGAGACCCAGTACTTC.

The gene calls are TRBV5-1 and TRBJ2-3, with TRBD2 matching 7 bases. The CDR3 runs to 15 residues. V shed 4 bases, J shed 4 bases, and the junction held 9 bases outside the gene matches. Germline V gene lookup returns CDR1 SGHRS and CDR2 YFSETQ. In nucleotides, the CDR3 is TGCGCCAGCAGCCGAACTAGCGTGCTCGCAGATACGCAGTATTTT. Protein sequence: CASSRTSVLADTQYF.

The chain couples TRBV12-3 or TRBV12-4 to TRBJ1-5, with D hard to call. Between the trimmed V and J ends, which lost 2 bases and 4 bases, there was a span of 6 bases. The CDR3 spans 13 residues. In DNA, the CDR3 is TGTGCCAGCAGTTTATGGGAAAATCAGCCCCAGCATTTT. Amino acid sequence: CASSLWENQPQHF.

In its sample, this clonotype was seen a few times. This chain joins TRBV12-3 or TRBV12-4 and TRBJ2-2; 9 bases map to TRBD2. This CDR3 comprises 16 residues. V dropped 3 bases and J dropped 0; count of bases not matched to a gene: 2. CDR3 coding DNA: TGTGCCAGCAGTTTTAGCGGGGGTCCGAACACCGGGGAGCTGTTTTTT. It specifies CASSFSGGPNTGELFF.

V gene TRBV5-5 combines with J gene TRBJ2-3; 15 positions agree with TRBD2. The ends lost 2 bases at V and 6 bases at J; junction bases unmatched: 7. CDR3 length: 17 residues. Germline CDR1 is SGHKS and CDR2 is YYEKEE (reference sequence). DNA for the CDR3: TGTGCCAGCAGCTTCCGGGGACTAGCGGGGGGTCTTGATACGCAGTATTTT. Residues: CASSFRGLAGGLDTQYF.

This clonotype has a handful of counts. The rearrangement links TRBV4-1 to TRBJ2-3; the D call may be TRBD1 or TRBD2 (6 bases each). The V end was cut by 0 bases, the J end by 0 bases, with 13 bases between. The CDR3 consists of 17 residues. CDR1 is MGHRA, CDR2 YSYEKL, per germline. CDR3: CASSQDLRGPSTDTQYF. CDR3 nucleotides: TGCGCCAGCAGCCAAGATTTACGGGGGCCGAGCACAGATACGCAGTATTTT.

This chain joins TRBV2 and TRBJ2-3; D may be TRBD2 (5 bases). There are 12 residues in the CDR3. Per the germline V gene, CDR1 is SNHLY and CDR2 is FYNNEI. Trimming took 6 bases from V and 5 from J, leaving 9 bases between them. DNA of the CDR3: TGTGCCAGCAGAGGAGAGGGAGATACGCAGTATTTT. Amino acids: CASRGEGDTQYF.

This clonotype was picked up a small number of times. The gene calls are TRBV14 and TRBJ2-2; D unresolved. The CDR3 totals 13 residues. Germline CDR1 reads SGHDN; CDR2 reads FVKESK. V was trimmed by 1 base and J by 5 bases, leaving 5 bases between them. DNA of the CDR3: TGTGCCAGCAGCCAAGTCTTGACCGGGGAGCTGTTTTTT. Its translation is CASSQVLTGELFF.

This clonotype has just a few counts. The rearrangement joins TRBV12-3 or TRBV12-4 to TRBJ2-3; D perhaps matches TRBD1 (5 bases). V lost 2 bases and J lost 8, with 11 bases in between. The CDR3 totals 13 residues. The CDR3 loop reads CASSLSSGATQYF. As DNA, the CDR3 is TGTGCCAGCAGTTTATCGTCTGGGGCTACGCAGTATTTT.

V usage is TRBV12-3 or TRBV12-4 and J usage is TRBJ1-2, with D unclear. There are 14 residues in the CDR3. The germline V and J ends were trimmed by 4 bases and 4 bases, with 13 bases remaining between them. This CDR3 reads CASSSRRGAYGYTF. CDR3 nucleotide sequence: TGTGCCAGCAGTTCACGACGGGGAGCCTATGGCTACACCTTC.

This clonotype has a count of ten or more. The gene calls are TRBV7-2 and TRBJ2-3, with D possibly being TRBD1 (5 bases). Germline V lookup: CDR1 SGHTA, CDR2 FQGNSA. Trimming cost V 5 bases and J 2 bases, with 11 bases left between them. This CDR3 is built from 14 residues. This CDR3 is CASSIATDTDTQYF. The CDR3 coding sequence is TGTGCCAGCAGCATCGCGACAGACACAGATACGCAGTATTTT.

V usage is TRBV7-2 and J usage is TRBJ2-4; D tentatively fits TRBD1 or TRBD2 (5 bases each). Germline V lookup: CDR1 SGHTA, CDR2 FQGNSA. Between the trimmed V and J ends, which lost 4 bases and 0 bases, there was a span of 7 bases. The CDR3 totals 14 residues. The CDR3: CASSWGIAKNIQYF. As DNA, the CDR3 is TGTGCCAGCAGCTGGGGGATAGCCAAAAACATTCAGTACTTC.

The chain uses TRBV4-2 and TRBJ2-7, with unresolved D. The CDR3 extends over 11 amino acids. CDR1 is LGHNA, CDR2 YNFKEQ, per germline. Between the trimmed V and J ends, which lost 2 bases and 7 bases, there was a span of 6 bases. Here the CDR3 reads CASSQPVEQYV. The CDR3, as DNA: TGTGCCAGCAGCCAACCGGTTGAGCAGTACGTC.

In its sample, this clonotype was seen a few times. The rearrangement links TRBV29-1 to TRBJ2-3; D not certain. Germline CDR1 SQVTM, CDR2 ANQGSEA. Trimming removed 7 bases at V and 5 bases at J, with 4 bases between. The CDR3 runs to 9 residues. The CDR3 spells CSAGDTQYF. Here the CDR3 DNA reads TGCAGCGCCGGAGATACGCAGTATTTT.

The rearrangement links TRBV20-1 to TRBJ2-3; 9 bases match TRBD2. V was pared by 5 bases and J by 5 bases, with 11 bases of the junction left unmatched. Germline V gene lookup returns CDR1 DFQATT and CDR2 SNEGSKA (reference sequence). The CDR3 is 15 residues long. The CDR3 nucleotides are TGCAGTGCTTTACCCCTAGCGGGGCTTGGAGATACGCAGTATTTT. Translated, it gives CSALPLAGLGDTQYF.

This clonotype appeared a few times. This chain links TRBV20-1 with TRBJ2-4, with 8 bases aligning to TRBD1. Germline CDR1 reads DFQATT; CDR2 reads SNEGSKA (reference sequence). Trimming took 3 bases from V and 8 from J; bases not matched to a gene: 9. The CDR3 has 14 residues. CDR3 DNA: TGCAGTGCTAGGGATGACAGGGGCGCTTACATTCAGTACTTC. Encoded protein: CSARDDRGAYIQYF.

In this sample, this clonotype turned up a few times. The CDR3 reads CASTRGSGRYQETQYF. CDR3 DNA sequence: TGTGCCAGCACCCGGGGTAGCGGGAGATACCAAGAGACCCAGTACTTC. The J gene is TRBJ2-5, the V gene TRBV6-6; TRBD2 matches 9 bases. V gave up 7 bases and J gave up 0 bases; unmatched junction bases: 9. CDR3 length: 16 residues. From germline, CDR1 is MNHNY and CDR2 SVGAGI (reference sequence).

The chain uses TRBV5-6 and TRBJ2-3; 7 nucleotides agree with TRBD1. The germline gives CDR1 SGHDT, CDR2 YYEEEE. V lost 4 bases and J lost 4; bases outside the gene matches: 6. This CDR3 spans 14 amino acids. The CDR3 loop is CASSRGTAADTQYF. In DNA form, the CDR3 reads TGTGCCAGCAGCCGTGGGACAGCCGCAGATACGCAGTATTTT.

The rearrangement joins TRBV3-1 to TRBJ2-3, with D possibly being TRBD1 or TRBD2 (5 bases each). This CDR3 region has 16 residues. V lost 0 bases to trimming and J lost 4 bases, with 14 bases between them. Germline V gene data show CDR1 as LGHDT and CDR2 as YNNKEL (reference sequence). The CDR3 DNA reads TGTGCCAGCAGCCAAGATGGGGGAACTAGGCCAGATACGCAGTATTTT. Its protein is CASSQDGGTRPDTQYF.

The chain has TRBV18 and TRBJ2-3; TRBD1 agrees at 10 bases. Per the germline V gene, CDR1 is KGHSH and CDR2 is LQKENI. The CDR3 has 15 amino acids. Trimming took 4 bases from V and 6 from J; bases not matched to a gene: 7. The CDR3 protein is CASSRSTGGADTQYF. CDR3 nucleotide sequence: TGTGCCAGCTCACGTTCGACAGGGGGCGCGGATACGCAGTATTTT. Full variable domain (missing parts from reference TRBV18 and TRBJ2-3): NAGVMQNPRHLVRRRGQEARLRCSPMKGHSHVYWYRQLPEEGLKFMVYLQKENIIDESGMPKERFSAEFPKEGPSILRIQQVVRGDSAAYFCASSRSTGGADTQYFGPGTRLTVL.

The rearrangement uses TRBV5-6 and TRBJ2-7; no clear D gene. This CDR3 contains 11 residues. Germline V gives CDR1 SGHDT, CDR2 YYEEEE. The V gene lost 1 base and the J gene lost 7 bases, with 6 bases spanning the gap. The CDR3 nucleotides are TGTGCCAGCAGCTTGTCGGATGAGCAGTACTTC. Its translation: CASSLSDEQYF. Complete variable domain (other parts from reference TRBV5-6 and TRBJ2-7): DAGVTQSPTHLIKTRGQQVTLRCSPKSGHDTVSWYQQALGQGPQFIFQYYEEEERQRGNFPDRFSGHQFPNYSSELNVNALLLGDSALYLCASSLSDEQYFGPGTRLTVT.